This T cell receptor (beta chain) was obtained from a study of blood T cell repertoires in COVID-19. Study information: There were acute and convalescent COVID-19 samples, and they came from the United States, Italy and Spain.

This clone turned up a few times. In the authors' workflow: Estimation of nucleated cell counts relied on the amplification of reference gene primers. Data came from immunoSEQ multiplex PCR; TCRdb stores just in-frame clones and leaves some out. The V and J calls and the clone size are those of that table, but D and trimming were determined from the DNA. The sample holds approximately 100,000 clones, 85% seen once. V shed 1 base and J shed 0 bases, with 7 bases lying between them. The CDR3 length is 14 residues. CDR1 and CDR2 (germline): MDHEN, SYDVKM. The clonotype comes from an elderly man with acute or convalescent COVID-19. This rearrangement joins TRBV28 to TRBJ2-7; weak D call: TRBD2 (5 bases). Input material: peripheral blood. CDR3 loop: CASSLFGSSYEQYF. In DNA form, the CDR3 reads TGTGCCAGCAGTTTATTTGGGAGCTCCTACGAGCAGTACTTC.